The 17 T cell receptor beta chains in this list originate from one sample, sequenced in a study of T cells after yellow fever vaccination. MiXCR, run by TCRdb on the 5' RACE reads, gives a single entry per CDR3 protein. The repertoire consists of around 300,000 distinct CDR3 sequences, with 10% to 15% occurring once and the leading ten covering about 0.51%. Sample: CD4+ T cells sorted from PBMCs, taken 45 days after the yellow fever booster vaccination. These receptor sequences come from a man aged 25 to 40 who received the YFV17D yellow fever vaccine.

This clonotype was recorded a few times. The chain is built from TRBV7-2 and TRBJ2-1; 12 bases agree with TRBD2. The CDR3 has 15 residues. Germline lookup yields CDR1 SGHTA and CDR2 FQGNSA. V was pared by 4 bases and J by 12 bases, with 10 bases of the junction left unmatched. CDR3 sequence (DNA): TGTGCCAGCAGCTCTGCTAGCGGGAGGGCCACGGGGCAGTTCTTC. It yields the protein CASSSASGRATGQFF.

The chain is built from TRBV6-2 or TRBV6-3 and TRBJ2-7; D is tentatively TRBD1 or TRBD2 (5 bases each). The CDR3 is made up of 12 amino acids. Trimming pared 2 bases from V and 9 bases from J, leaving 11 bases between. Germline V CDR1 and CDR2: MNHEY, SVGEGT. CDR3 loop: CASSYVGAVQYF. CDR3 nucleotides: TGTGCCAGCAGTTACGTCGGGGCTGTGCAGTACTTC.

This clonotype was counted at least ten times. The J gene is TRBJ2-6, the V gene TRBV12-3 or TRBV12-4; TRBD1 matches 9 bases. J gave up 2 bases and V 5 bases, and 4 bases lay outside the gene matches. The CDR3 is made up of 16 amino acids. The CDR3 DNA reads TGTGCCAGCAGTATACAGGGGGCGACTGGGGCCAACGTCCTGACTTTC. Encoded protein: CASSIQGATGANVLTF.

This clonotype has only a few counts. The chain has TRBV18 and TRBJ2-1; TRBD1 is a possible D gene (6 bases). In germline, CDR1 is KGHSH, CDR2 LQKENI. V dropped 1 base and J dropped 5 bases, with 12 bases sitting between them. The CDR3 has 15 residues. The CDR3 bases are TGTGCCAGCTCACCACGTTCCGGGACACACAATGAGCAGTTCTTC. Protein: CASSPRSGTHNEQFF. Full variable domain (rest looked up from reference TRBV18 and TRBJ2-1): NAGVMQNPRHLVRRRGQEARLRCSPMKGHSHVYWYRQLPEEGLKFMVYLQKENIIDESGMPKERFSAEFPKEGPSILRIQQVVRGDSAAYFCASSPRSGTHNEQFFGPGTRLTVL.

The chain employs TRBV5-4 and TRBJ1-1; 8 nucleotides agree with TRBD1. Germline CDR1 SGHNT, CDR2 YYREEE (reference sequence). The junction had 11 bases not matched to a gene; V was cut back by 3 bases and J by 7 bases. The CDR3 is 15 amino acids. The CDR3 nucleotides read TGTGCCAGCAGCTCAGGGGGCTCCATTTGGGGTGAAGCTTTCTTT. It translates to CASSSGGSIWGEAFF.

The chain links TRBV6-5 to TRBJ2-1, with 9 positions matching TRBD1. Per the germline V gene, CDR1 is MNHEY and CDR2 is SVGAGI. This CDR3 has 16 residues. Unmatched junction bases numbered 7, after V lost 2 bases and J lost 5 bases. CDR3 DNA: TGTGCCAGCAGTTACCCCTCGGGACAGGGAAACAATGAGCAGTTCTTC. Encoded protein: CASSYPSGQGNNEQFF.

In this sample, this clonotype turned up a few times. V gene TRBV15 combines with J gene TRBJ2-1, with D possibly matching TRBD2 (5 bases). The CDR3 spans 14 residues. CDR1 is LNHNV, CDR2 YYDKDF, per germline (reference sequence). V was pared by 6 bases and J by 5 bases, with 14 bases between. CDR3 loop: CATREGNVDNEQFF. Written as DNA, the CDR3 is TGTGCCACCAGAGAGGGTAACGTCGACAATGAGCAGTTCTTC.

CDR3: CASSTGTAETQYF. The CDR3 nucleotides read TGCGCCAGCAGCACCGGGACGGCAGAGACCCAGTACTTC. This chain connects TRBV5-1 to TRBJ2-5; D may correspond to TRBD1 or TRBD2 (5 bases each). V dropped 4 bases and J dropped 4 bases, with 11 bases sitting between them. Germline-derived CDR1 and CDR2 are SGHRS and YFSETQ. The length of the CDR3 is 13 residues. Complete variable domain (other parts from reference TRBV5-1 and TRBJ2-5): KAGVTQTPRYLIKTRGQQVTLSCSPISGHRSVSWYQQTPGQGLQFLFEYFSETQRNKGNFPGRFSGRQFSNSRSEMNVSTLELGDSALYLCASSTGTAETQYFGPGTRLLVL.

J is TRBJ2-4 and V is TRBV7-2; a possible D gene is TRBD1 (5 bases). The CDR3 contains 15 residues. Germline CDR1 is SGHTA and CDR2 is FQGNSA. V was trimmed by 1 base and J by 3 bases, leaving 10 bases between them. CDR3 DNA: TGTGCCAGCAGCTTAGTGGCGACAGACAAAAACATTCAGTACTTC. This encodes CASSLVATDKNIQYF.

The DNA for the CDR3 is TGTGCCAGCAGTTTAGGGCTAGCGGGAGCTCGAAGCTCCTACGAGCAGTACTTC. Translation: CASSLGLAGARSSYEQYF. The chain has TRBV12-3 or TRBV12-4 and TRBJ2-7; 10 bases fit TRBD2. The ends lost 1 base at V and 0 bases at J; junction bases unmatched: 9. This CDR3 has 18 amino acids.

This clonotype turned up a few times. The chain couples TRBV6-1 to TRBJ1-2, with TRBD1 as a possible D gene (5 bases). The CDR3 contains 15 residues. The V end lost 7 bases, the J end lost 2 bases, and 17 bases lay between the germline ends. CDR1 and CDR2 from the germline V gene are MNHNS and SASEGT. The CDR3 loop reads CASTSKAGLNYGYTF. The CDR3 DNA follows: TGTGCCAGCACCTCAAAGGCGGGGCTAAACTATGGCTACACCTTC.

The chain has TRBV6-5 and TRBJ1-2, with a possible D match to TRBD1 (5 bases). V was pared by 4 bases and J by 4 bases, with 10 bases between. The length of the CDR3 is 13 residues. CDR1 and CDR2 from the germline V gene are MNHEY and SVGAGI. For the CDR3, the DNA is TGTGCCAGCAGTTTCCGGGACGGCTATGGCTACACCTTC. It specifies CASSFRDGYGYTF.

In this sample, this clonotype turned up a few times. This chain connects TRBV6-1 to TRBJ2-7, with D unresolved. The germline V gene encodes CDR1 MNHNS and CDR2 SASEGT. The CDR3 runs 16 residues. V lost 3 bases and J 9 bases, leaving 24 bases between the germline ends. CDR3 bases: TGTGCCAGCAGTGAGTTAATCGGAATCTCGGCTTCGGGGCAGTACTTC. Its protein product is CASSELIGISASGQYF.

This clonotype occurred a few times. The chain has TRBV15 and TRBJ2-2, with D hard to call. Germline-derived CDR1 and CDR2 are LNHNV and YYDKDF (reference sequence). V dropped 5 bases and J dropped 2 bases, with 9 bases sitting between them. The length of the CDR3 is 14 residues. This chain's CDR3 is CATSALANTGELFF. In nucleotides, the CDR3 is TGTGCCACCAGCGCACTCGCCAACACCGGGGAGCTGTTTTTT.

This clonotype was found a few times. V gene TRBV9 combines with J gene TRBJ2-3; D is unresolved. The CDR3 extends over 16 amino acids. CDR1 is SGDLS, CDR2 YYNGEE, per germline. Deletions cut 0 bases from V and 1 base from J, with 12 bases between. This CDR3 reads CASSVGSAKGTDTQYF. CDR3 in DNA: TGTGCCAGCAGCGTAGGAAGCGCGAAGGGCACAGATACGCAGTATTTT.

The genes are TRBV10-2 and TRBJ2-3; D may be TRBD1 (6 bases). Germline V gene sequence: CDR1 WSHSY, CDR2 SAAADI. This CDR3 contains 14 residues. Between the trimmed V and J ends, which lost 5 bases and 2 bases, there was a span of 11 bases. The DNA for the CDR3 is TGCGCCAGCAGTCAGGGGAAAATCACAGATACGCAGTATTTT. Protein sequence: CASSQGKITDTQYF.

The sample holds a few counts of this clonotype. The J gene is TRBJ2-2, the V gene TRBV7-2; possible D gene TRBD2, 6 bases. CDR3 size: 14 residues. The V gene's germline CDR1 is SGHTA and CDR2 FQGNSA. Trimming removed 4 bases from V and 6 bases from J, with 12 bases in between. The chain's CDR3 is CASSSSREAGELFF. The CDR3 DNA sequence: TGTGCCAGCAGCTCCAGCAGGGAGGCCGGGGAGCTGTTTTTT.